The 20 T cell receptor beta chains presented below share a single source sample, sequenced in a study of T cell repertoires and HLA-DP antigens (dated by TCRdb to the late 2010s). The library was made by the immunoSEQ multiplex PCR assay. TCRdb carries this immuneACCESS record with in-frame sequences only. Its versions omit some clonotypes, under half of them owing to an unresolved V gene in the studies checked, with the rest unexplained. Recorded for this sample are some 110,000 clones; 80% to 95% of them occurred a single time. Approximately 0.29% of the sample goes to the ten largest clones. The antigens of these receptors remain unknown. The sequencing input was CD4+ T cells from PBMCs. These receptors came from a woman aged 18-29 years in good health and CMV-seronegative.

V is TRBV30 and J is TRBJ2-7; the match to TRBD1 covers 11 bases. From germline, CDR1 is GTSNPN and CDR2 SVGIG (reference sequence). J was trimmed by 4 bases and V by 2 bases; bases with no gene match: 10. CDR3 length equals 16 residues. CDR3 DNA sequence: TGTGCCTGGAGTCCCTCTTTTGGGACAGGGGGTTACGAGCAGTACTTC. Translated: CAWSPSFGTGGYEQYF.

This sequence joins TRBV4-1 and TRBJ1-5; the D is unclear. This CDR3 contains 13 residues. CDR1 and CDR2 from the germline V gene are MGHRA and YSYEKL. Between the trimmed V and J ends, which lost 3 bases and 7 bases, there was a span of 10 bases. The CDR3 here is CASSHAAAQPQHF. The CDR3 bases are TGCGCCAGCAGCCACGCGGCGGCACAGCCCCAGCATTTT.

V is TRBV5-8 and J is TRBJ2-4; 10 bases agree with TRBD2. Germline assignment: CDR1 SGHTS and CDR2 YDEGEE. V lost 0 bases, J lost 0 bases, and 6 bases stayed unmatched. The CDR3 has 18 amino acids. This CDR3 is CASSLGSGRAVAKNIQYF. CDR3 DNA: TGTGCCAGCAGCTTGGGCAGCGGGAGGGCCGTAGCCAAAAACATTCAGTACTTC.

The V call is TRBV9, the J call TRBJ2-2; D remains ambiguous. This CDR3 is 14 amino acids long. Germline V gene lookup returns CDR1 SGDLS and CDR2 YYNGEE. V dropped 4 bases and J dropped 6 bases, with 13 bases sitting between them. The CDR3 DNA sequence: TGTGCCAGCAGCCTGAATTCTTGGTCCGGGGAGCTGTTTTTT. This translates into CASSLNSWSGELFF.

The chain is built from TRBV9 and TRBJ1-1; possibly TRBD1 for D (6 bases). V lost 0 bases and J lost 6, with 15 bases in between. The CDR3 loop spans 15 amino acids. Germline CDR1 is SGDLS and CDR2 is YYNGEE. The CDR3 sequence: CASSVDPSGVSEAFF. In DNA form, the CDR3 reads TGTGCCAGCAGCGTAGATCCGTCAGGGGTATCTGAAGCTTTCTTT.

The chain couples TRBV7-8 to TRBJ2-1; D tentatively fits TRBD1 or TRBD2 (6 bases each). The CDR3 sequence is 16 residues long. In germline, CDR1 is SGHVS, CDR2 FQNEAQ. V was pared by 2 bases and J by 5 bases, with 16 bases between. In DNA, the CDR3 is TGTGCCAGCAGCTTATCGGGGGCAGGGTTAAACAATGAGCAGTTCTTC. Translation: CASSLSGAGLNNEQFF.

This clone was seen only once. The chain joins TRBV14 to TRBJ1-2, with D possibly TRBD1 on 5 matching bases. Germline CDR1 reads SGHDN; CDR2 reads FVKESK. The CDR3 spans 18 residues. With 0 bases removed from V and 5 bases from J, the gap between germline ends came to 22 bases. Written as DNA, the CDR3 is TGTGCCAGCAGCCAAGATTCGTGGCAGGGCTCGGGGACTTATGGCTACACCTTC. Amino acids: CASSQDSWQGSGTYGYTF. Using reference TRBV14 and TRBJ1-2 for the parts outside the CDR3, the full variable domain is EAGVTQFPSHSVIEKGQTVTLRCDPISGHDNLYWYRRVMGKEIKFLLHFVKESKQDESGMPNNRFLAERTGGTYSTLKVQPAELEDSGVYFCASSQDSWQGSGTYGYTFGSGTRLTVV.

This clone was seen just once. The chain is built from TRBV5-1 and TRBJ2-3; 9 bases fit TRBD1. This CDR3 has 17 amino acids. V lost 0 bases and J lost 4; bases outside the gene matches: 9. Germline V gene sequence: CDR1 SGHRS, CDR2 YFSETQ. The CDR3 nucleotides are TGCGCCAGCAGCTTGGCCACTACAGGGGGCGTGGCAGATACGCAGTATTTT. Its protein is CASSLATTGGVADTQYF.

This sequence joins TRBV4-2 and TRBJ1-6, with 10 bases aligning to TRBD1. The junction had 13 bases not matched to a gene; V was cut back by 4 bases and J by 10 bases. Germline CDR1 and CDR2: LGHNA and YNFKEQ. The CDR3 spans 17 residues. CDR3 in amino acids: CASSRARDRGGKSPLHF. Here the CDR3 DNA reads TGTGCCAGCAGCCGAGCCCGGGACAGGGGAGGGAAGTCACCCCTCCACTTT.

This sequence joins TRBV9 and TRBJ2-2, with 10 bases identical to TRBD1. The germline V gene encodes CDR1 SGDLS and CDR2 YYNGEE. J lost 6 bases, V lost 3 bases, and 11 bases had no gene match. The CDR3 is 17 residues long. CDR3 amino acids: CASSAEGDRGRAGELFF. In DNA, the CDR3 is TGTGCCAGCAGCGCCGAAGGGGACAGGGGTCGCGCCGGGGAGCTGTTTTTT.

The chain carries TRBV5-4 and TRBJ1-2; 9 positions match TRBD1. The trim removed 5 bases at V and 4 bases at J, leaving 15 bases unmatched. This CDR3 is 17 amino acids long. From germline, CDR1 is SGHNT and CDR2 YYREEE (reference sequence). The CDR3 nucleotides read TGTGCCAGCAGTCTGGGACAGGGTTCCCTTCTCTTCTATGGCTACACCTTC. Translated: CASSLGQGSLLFYGYTF.

The rearrangement uses TRBV7-2 and TRBJ2-1, with D maybe TRBD2 (6 bases). Between the trimmed V and J ends, which lost 2 bases and 8 bases, there was a span of 10 bases. Germline CDR1 is SGHTA and CDR2 is FQGNSA. The CDR3 sequence is 13 residues long. The CDR3 region is CASSLNGGDEQFF. The CDR3 DNA reads TGTGCCAGCAGCTTAAACGGAGGGGATGAGCAGTTCTTC.

The chain is built from TRBV5-4 and TRBJ2-6; D call uncertain. This CDR3 is built from 15 residues. Deletions cut 5 bases from V and 0 bases from J, with 9 bases between. The V gene's germline CDR1 is SGHNT and CDR2 YYREEE (reference sequence). The CDR3: CASSYASSGANVLTF. In nucleotides, the CDR3 is TGTGCCAGCAGTTACGCAAGCTCTGGGGCCAACGTCCTGACTTTC.

V is TRBV5-1 and J is TRBJ1-2; D is perhaps TRBD1 (5 bases). This CDR3 is 14 amino acids long. The V and J ends lost 0 bases and 6 bases respectively, with 12 bases between them. CDR1 and CDR2 from the germline V gene are SGHRS and YFSETQ. The CDR3 sequence: CASSLVPGGDGYTF. CDR3 DNA: TGCGCCAGCAGCTTGGTCCCGGGAGGGGATGGCTACACCTTC. Filled out from reference TRBV5-1 and TRBJ1-2, the complete variable domain reads KAGVTQTPRYLIKTRGQQVTLSCSPISGHRSVSWYQQTPGQGLQFLFEYFSETQRNKGNFPGRFSGRQFSNSRSEMNVSTLELGDSALYLCASSLVPGGDGYTFGSGTRLTVV.

The V call is TRBV7-9, the J call TRBJ1-6; 8 bases match TRBD1. V lost 5 bases to trimming and J lost 1 base; unmatched junction nucleotides: 7. The CDR3 sequence is 17 residues long. Germline V gives CDR1 SEHNR, CDR2 FQNEAQ (reference sequence). For the CDR3, the DNA is TGTGCCAGCAGCGGAGGACAGGGAAGGTCCTATAATTCACCCCTCCACTTT. Encoded protein: CASSGGQGRSYNSPLHF.

This clone has a handful of counts. J is TRBJ2-7 and V is TRBV23-1; TRBD1 aligns across 9 bases. TRBV23-1 is annotated as an ORF whose role is uncertain. V lost 8 bases, J lost 1 base, and 6 bases stayed unmatched. This CDR3 contains 14 residues. CDR3 in amino acids: CASGRDRASYEQYF. CDR3 bases: TGCGCCAGCGGCCGGGACAGGGCTTCCTACGAGCAGTACTTC.

A note on this clone: This specimen includes other DNA sequences encoding the same CDR3. The J gene is TRBJ1-1, the V gene TRBV12-5, with 7 bases matching TRBD1. V dropped 6 bases and J dropped 0; count of bases not matched to a gene: 7. The CDR3 is 15 residues long. Germline values: CDR1 LGHNT, CDR2 FRNRAP. DNA of the CDR3: TGTGCTAGTGGCCCTCCCAGGGGGATGAACACTGAAGCTTTCTTT. It yields the protein CASGPPRGMNTEAFF.

The chain combines TRBV28 with TRBJ1-4; D is unclear. This CDR3 spans 14 amino acids. Germline-derived CDR1 and CDR2 are MDHEN and SYDVKM. V lost 8 bases and J 8 bases, leaving 18 bases between the germline ends. The CDR3 protein is CASGPIPTSEKLFF. As DNA, the CDR3 is TGTGCCAGCGGACCCATCCCAACGTCAGAAAAACTGTTTTTT.

This rearrangement joins TRBV19 to TRBJ1-6; 9 bases are a match to TRBD1. The CDR3 length is 14 residues. The germline V gene has CDR1 LNHDA and CDR2 SQIVND (reference sequence). With V trimmed by 3 bases and J by 10 bases, 4 bases remained unmatched. CDR3 region: CASSIDRGRSPLHF. CDR3 nucleotides: TGTGCCAGTAGTATCGACAGGGGGAGGTCACCCCTCCACTTT.

The V and J genes are TRBV6-6 and TRBJ2-1, with 8 bases fitting TRBD2. Trimming at V came to 4 bases and at J to 12 bases, leaving 5 bases not matched to a gene. Per germline, CDR1 MNHNY and CDR2 SVGAGI (reference sequence). The CDR3 has 12 residues. The CDR3 DNA reads as TGTGCCAGCAGTTTTCTAGCGGGTCTGCAGTTCTTC. Its translation is CASSFLAGLQFF.